The following is a T cell receptor (beta chain) sequence with its context. Its antigen is currently unknown. Germline V gene sequence: CDR1 SGHRS, CDR2 YFSETQ. The V gene end was trimmed by 0 bases and the J gene end by 2 bases; junction bases not matched to a gene: 4. This CDR3 comprises 15 residues. The entry originates in a study of response to subunit inactivated influenza vaccine. TCRdb ran MiXCR on the RT-PCR reads and lists one entry per CDR3 protein. The sample carries some 600,000 distinct CDR3 sequences, 11% to 15% recorded once. Overall study findings and caveats: The authors suggested that few new T cells are recruited per seasonal influenza vaccination.

The sample here was PBMCs from blood, taken 14 days before vaccination. The TCR sequence derives from a man between 45 and 60 years old who received an inactivated influenza vaccine. The chain joins TRBV5-1 to TRBJ2-5; TRBD2 agrees at 7 bases. CDR3 in amino acids: CASSLGSSGQETQYF. The CDR3 DNA is TGCGCCAGCAGCTTGGGTTCTAGCGGACAAGAGACCCAGTACTTC.